Listed below are T cell receptor beta chains from one sample, sequenced in a study of blood T cell repertoires in COVID-19. This table comes from immunoSEQ multiplex PCR, and its TCRdb copy is limited to in-frame clones, with some not included. The sample lists around 200,000 clones, about nine tenths occurring once. Specimen: PBMCs or T cells enriched from blood (not recorded which). These receptors all stem from a man aged 25-45 years who had recovered from COVID-19. Both conserved end residues are part of each CDR3. A D gene is named only where the DNA matches it firmly. Size is omitted from some rows. Given values are once, few, many or a class for expanded clones.

d_gene	v_gene	abundance	j_gene	CDR3nt	CDR3aa
.	TRBV4-3	.	TRBJ2-2	TGCGCCAGCAGCCAAATTATAGGGGGTTTCTCCGGGGAGCTGTTTTTT	CASSQIIGGFSGELFF
.	TRBV18	.	TRBJ1-1	TGTGCCAGCTCACCACGGGCAGAGGGCTACGCTTTCTTT	CASSPRAEGYAFF
.	TRBV18	.	TRBJ2-1	TGTGCCAGCTCACCAGTGACAGGTTCCTACAATGAGCAGTTCTTC	CASSPVTGSYNEQFF
.	TRBV27	.	TRBJ1-5	TGTGCCAGCAGTTTTGCGGGGCCGAGCAATCAGCCCCAGCATTTT	CASSFAGPSNQPQHF
.	TRBV10-3	.	TRBJ2-3	TGTGCCATCAGCCCTGGGGCAGGGGGCACAGATACGCAGTATTTT	CAISPGAGGTDTQYF
TRBD2	TRBV13	.	TRBJ2-7	TGTGCCAGCAGCTTAGGACGGGGGGGGAGCTCCTACGAGCAGTACTTC	CASSLGRGGSSYEQYF
.	TRBV7-8	.	TRBJ1-4	TGTGCCAGCAGCCCAGCAGGTTTCGAGGTGTTTTTT	CASSPAGFEVFF
TRBD1	TRBV19	.	TRBJ1-6	TGTGCCAGTAGTAGATCCGGGACAGGGATCTTTTCACCCCTCCACTTT	CASSRSGTGIFSPLHF
TRBD1	TRBV7-2	.	TRBJ1-5	TGTGCCAGCAGCTCCCGGGACAGGGACAATCAGCCCCAGCATTTT	CASSSRDRDNQPQHF
.	TRBV5-1	.	TRBJ1-1	TGCGCCAGCAGCCCTCAGGGTATGAACACTGAAGCTTTCTTT	CASSPQGMNTEAFF
TRBD2	TRBV9	.	TRBJ2-1	TGTGCCAGCAGCGTAACATTAGGGCTAGCGGGAGACCATGAGCAGTTCTTC	CASSVTLGLAGDHEQFF
TRBD2	TRBV28	.	TRBJ2-7	TGTGCCAGCAGAATCGGACTAGCGGGGTCCCACGAGCAGTACTTC	CASRIGLAGSHEQYF
TRBD2	TRBV2	many	TRBJ2-7	TGTGCCAGCAGTGAAGATCTAGCGGGGGGCGAGAAAAGATACGAGCAGTACTTC	CASSEDLAGGEKRYEQYF
TRBD1	TRBV10-3	.	TRBJ1-1	TGTGCCACCGTAGGACAGGGTGACACTGAAGCTTTCTTT	CATVGQGDTEAFF